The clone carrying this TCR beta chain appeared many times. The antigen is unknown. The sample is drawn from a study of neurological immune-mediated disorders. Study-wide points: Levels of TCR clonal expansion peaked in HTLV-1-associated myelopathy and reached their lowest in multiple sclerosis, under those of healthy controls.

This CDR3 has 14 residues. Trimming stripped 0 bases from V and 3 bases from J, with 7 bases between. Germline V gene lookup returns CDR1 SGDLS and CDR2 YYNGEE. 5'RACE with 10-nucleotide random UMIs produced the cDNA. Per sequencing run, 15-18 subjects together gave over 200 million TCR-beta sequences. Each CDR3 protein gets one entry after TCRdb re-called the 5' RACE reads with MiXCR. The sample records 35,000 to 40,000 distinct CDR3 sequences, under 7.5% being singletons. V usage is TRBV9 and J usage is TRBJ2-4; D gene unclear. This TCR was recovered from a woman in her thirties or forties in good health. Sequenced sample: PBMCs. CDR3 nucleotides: TGTGCCAGCAGCGTAGCAACTGACAAAAACATTCAGTACTTC. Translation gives CASSVATDKNIQYF.